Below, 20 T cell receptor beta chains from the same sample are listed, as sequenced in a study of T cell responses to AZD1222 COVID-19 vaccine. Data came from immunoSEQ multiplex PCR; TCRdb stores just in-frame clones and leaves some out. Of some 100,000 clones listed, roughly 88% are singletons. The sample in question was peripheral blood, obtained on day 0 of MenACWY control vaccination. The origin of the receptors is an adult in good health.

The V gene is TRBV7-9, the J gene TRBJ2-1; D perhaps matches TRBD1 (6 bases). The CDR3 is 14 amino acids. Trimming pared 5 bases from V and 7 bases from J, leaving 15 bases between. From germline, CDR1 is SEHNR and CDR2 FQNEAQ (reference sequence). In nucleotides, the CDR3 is TGTGCCAGCAGCACGATCAGGGGCAGGAATGAGCAGTTCTTC. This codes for CASSTIRGRNEQFF.

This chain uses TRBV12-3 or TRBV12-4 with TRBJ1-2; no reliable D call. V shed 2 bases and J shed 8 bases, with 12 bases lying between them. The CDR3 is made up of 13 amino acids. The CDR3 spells CASSLRQARGYTF. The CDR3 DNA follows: TGTGCCAGCAGTTTAAGGCAGGCCAGGGGCTACACCTTC.

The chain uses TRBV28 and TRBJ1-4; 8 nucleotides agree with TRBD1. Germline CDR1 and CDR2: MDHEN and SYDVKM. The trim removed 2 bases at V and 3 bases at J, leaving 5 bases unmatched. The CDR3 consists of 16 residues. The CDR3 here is CASSLDRGTANEKLFF. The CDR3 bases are TGTGCCAGCAGTTTAGACAGGGGTACGGCTAATGAAAAACTGTTTTTT. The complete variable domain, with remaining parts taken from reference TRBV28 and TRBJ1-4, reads DVKVTQSSRYLVKRTGEKVFLECVQDMDHENMFWYRQDPGLGLRLIYFSYDVKMKEKGDIPEGYSVSREKKERFSLILESASTNQTSMYLCASSLDRGTANEKLFFGSGTQLSVL.

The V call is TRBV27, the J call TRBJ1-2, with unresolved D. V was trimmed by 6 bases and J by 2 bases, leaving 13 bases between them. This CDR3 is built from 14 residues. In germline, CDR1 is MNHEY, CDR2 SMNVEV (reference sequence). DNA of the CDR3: TGTGCCAGCAGGCCAGGACTGATCAACTATGGCTACACCTTC. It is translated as CASRPGLINYGYTF.

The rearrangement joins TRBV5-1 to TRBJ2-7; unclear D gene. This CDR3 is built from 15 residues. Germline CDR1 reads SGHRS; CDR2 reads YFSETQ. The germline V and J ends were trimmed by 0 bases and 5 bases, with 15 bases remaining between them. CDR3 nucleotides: TGCGCCAGCAGCTTGGGTTCTTCACATTCGGACGAGCAGTACTTC. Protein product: CASSLGSSHSDEQYF.

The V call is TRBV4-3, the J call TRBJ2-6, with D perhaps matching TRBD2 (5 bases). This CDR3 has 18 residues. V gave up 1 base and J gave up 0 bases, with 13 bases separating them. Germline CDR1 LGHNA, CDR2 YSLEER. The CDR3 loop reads CASSQASGSISGANVLTF. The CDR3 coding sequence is TGCGCCAGCAGCCAAGCAAGCGGTTCCATCTCTGGGGCCAACGTCCTGACTTTC.

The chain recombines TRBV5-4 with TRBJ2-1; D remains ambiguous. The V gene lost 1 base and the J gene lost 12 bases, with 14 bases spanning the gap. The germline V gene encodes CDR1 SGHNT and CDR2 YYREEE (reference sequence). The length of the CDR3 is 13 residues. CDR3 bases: TGTGCCAGCAGCTTGAACGTTGGGAATAGGCAGTTCTTC. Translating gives CASSLNVGNRQFF.

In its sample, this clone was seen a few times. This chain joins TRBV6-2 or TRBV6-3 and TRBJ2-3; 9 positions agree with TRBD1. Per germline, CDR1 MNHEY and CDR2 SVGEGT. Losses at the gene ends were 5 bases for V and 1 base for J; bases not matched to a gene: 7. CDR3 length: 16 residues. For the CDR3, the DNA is TGTGCCAGCAGTCCAACCACAGGGGGCGGCACAGATACGCAGTATTTT. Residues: CASSPTTGGGTDTQYF.

The CDR3, as DNA: TGTGCCAGCAGTTTTCCGCGACAGTCCTCCTACGAGCAGTACTTC. This translates into CASSFPRQSSYEQYF. This rearrangement joins TRBV28 to TRBJ2-7; tentative D call: TRBD1 (5 bases). From germline, CDR1 is MDHEN and CDR2 SYDVKM. Trimming took 3 bases from V and 0 from J, leaving 12 bases between them. This CDR3 is built from 15 residues.

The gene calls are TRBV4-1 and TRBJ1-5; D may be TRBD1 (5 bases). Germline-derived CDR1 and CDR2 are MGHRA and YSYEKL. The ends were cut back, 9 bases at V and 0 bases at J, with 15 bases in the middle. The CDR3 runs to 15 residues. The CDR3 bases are TGCGCCAGTACTTCACAGGTTGTTAGCAATCAGCCCCAGCATTTT. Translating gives CASTSQVVSNQPQHF.

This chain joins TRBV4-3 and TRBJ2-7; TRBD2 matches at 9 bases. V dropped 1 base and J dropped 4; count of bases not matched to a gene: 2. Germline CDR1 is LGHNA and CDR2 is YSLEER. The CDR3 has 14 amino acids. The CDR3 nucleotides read TGCGCCAGCAGCCAAGTTAGCGGGAGTTACGAGCAGTACTTC. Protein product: CASSQVSGSYEQYF.

The CDR3 DNA follows: TGCGCCAGCAGCTTGGCAGGTCCCGCGGAGACCCAGTACTTC. Amino acid sequence: CASSLAGPAETQYF. The chain employs TRBV5-1 and TRBJ2-5; D is unclear. The CDR3 spans 14 residues. Germline V gives CDR1 SGHRS, CDR2 YFSETQ. Trimming took 0 bases from V and 5 from J, leaving 11 bases between them.

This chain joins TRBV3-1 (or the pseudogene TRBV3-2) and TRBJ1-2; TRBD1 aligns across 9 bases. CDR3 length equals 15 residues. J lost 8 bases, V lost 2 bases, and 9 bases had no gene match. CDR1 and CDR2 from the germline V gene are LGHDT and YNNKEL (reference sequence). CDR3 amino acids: CASSQRDRALGGYTF. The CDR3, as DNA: TGTGCCAGCAGCCAACGGGACAGGGCATTGGGGGGCTACACCTTC.

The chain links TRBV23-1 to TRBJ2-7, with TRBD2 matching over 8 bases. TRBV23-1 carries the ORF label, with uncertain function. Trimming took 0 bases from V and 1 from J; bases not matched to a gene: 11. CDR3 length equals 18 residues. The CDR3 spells CASSQSRGASGYSYEQYF. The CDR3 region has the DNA TGCGCCAGCAGTCAATCAAGGGGGGCTAGCGGGTATTCCTACGAGCAGTACTTC.

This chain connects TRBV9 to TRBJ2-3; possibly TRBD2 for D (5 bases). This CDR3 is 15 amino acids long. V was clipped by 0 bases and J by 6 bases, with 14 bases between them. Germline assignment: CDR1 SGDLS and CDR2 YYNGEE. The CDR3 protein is CASSVAPQTGDTQYF. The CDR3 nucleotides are TGTGCCAGCAGCGTAGCCCCTCAGACGGGGGATACGCAGTATTTT.

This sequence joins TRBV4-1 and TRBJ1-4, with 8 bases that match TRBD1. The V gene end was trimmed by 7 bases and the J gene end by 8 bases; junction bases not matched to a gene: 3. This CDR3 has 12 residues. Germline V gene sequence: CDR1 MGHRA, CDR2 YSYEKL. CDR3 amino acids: CASNRGGEKLFF. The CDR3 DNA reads TGCGCCAGCAACAGGGGGGGCGAAAAACTGTTTTTT.

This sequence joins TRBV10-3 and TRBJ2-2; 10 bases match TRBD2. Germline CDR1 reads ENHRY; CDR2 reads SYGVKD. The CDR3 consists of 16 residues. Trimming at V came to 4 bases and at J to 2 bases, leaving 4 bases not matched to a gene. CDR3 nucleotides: TGTGCCATCAGTGGCGGGACTAGCGCCAACACCGGGGAGCTGTTTTTT. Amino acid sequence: CAISGGTSANTGELFF.

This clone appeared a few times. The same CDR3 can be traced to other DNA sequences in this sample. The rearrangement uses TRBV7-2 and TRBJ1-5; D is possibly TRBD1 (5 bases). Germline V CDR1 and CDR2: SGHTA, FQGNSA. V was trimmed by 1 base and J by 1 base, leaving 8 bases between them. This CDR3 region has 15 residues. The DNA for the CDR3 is TGTGCCAGCAGCTTAGAACGGGGGAGCAATCAGCCCCAGCATTTT. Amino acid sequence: CASSLERGSNQPQHF.

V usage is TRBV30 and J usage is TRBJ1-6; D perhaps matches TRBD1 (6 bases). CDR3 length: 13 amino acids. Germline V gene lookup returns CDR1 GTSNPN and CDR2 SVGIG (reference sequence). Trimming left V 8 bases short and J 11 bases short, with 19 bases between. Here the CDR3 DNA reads TGTGCCCGATATACAGGGCCGGGGGCACCCCTCCACTTT. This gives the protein CARYTGPGAPLHF.

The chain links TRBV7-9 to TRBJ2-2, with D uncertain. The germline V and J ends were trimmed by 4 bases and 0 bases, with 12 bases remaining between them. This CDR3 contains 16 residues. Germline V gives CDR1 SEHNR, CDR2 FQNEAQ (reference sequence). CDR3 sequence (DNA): TGTGCCAGCAGCTCCCAGCCAGTTGCGAACACCGGGGAGCTGTTTTTT. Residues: CASSSQPVANTGELFF.